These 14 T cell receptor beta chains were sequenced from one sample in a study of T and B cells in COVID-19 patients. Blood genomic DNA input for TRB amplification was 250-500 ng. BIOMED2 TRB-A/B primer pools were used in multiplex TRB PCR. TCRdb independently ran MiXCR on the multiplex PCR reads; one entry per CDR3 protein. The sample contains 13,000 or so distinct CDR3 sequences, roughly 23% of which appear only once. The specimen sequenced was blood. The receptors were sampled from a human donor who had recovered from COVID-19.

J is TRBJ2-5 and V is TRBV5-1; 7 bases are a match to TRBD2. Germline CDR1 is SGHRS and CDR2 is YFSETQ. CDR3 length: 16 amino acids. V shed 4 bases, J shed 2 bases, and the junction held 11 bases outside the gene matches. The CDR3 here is CASSRNGGGVQETQYF. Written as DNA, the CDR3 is TGCGCCAGCAGCAGAAACGGGGGAGGGGTACAAGAGACCCAGTACTTC.

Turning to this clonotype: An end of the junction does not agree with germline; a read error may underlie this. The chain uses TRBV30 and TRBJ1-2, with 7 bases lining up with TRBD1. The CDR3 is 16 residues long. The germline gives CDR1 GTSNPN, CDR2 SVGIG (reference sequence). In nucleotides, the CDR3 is TGTGCCTGGAACACCAGGGACAGAAGTCGGAACTATAGCTACACCTTC. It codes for CAWNTRDRSRNYSYTF.

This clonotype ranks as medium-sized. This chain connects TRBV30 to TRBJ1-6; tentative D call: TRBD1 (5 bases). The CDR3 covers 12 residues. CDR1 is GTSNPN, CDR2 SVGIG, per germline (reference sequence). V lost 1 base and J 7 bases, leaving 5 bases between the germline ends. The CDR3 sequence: CAWSGQNSPLHF. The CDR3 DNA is TGTGCCTGGAGTGGACAGAATTCACCCCTCCACTTT.

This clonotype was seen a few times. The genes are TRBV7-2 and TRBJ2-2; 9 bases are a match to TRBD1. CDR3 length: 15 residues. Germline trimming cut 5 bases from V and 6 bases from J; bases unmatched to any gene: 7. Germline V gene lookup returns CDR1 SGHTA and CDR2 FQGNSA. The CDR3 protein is CASSPGTGLAGELFF. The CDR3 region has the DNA TGTGCCAGCAGCCCAGGGACAGGGCTGGCCGGGGAGCTGTTTTTT.

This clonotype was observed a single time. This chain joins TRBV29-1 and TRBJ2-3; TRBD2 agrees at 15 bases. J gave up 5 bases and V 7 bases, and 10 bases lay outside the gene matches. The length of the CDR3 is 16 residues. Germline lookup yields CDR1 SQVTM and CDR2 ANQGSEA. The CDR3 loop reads CSGSGTSGRPEDTQYF. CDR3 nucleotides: TGCAGCGGATCCGGGACTAGCGGGAGGCCCGAAGATACGCAGTATTTT.

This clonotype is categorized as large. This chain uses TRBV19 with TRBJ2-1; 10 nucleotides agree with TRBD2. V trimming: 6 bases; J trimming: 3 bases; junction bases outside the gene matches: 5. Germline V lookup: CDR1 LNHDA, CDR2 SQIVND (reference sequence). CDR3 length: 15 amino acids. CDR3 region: CASSPGLADYNEQFF. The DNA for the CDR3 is TGTGCCAGTAGCCCTGGACTAGCGGACTACAATGAGCAGTTCTTC.

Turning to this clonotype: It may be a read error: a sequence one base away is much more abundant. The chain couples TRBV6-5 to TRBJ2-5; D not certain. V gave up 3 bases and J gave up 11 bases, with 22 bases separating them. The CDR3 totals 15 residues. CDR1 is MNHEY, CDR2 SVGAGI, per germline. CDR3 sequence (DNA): TGTGCCAGCAGTTATGAACGGGCCATCTACAATGAGCAGTACTTC. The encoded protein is CASSYERAIYNEQYF.

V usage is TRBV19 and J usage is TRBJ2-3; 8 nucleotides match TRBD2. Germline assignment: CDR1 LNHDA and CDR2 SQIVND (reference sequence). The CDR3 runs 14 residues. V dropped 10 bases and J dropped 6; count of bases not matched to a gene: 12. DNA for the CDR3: TGTGCCACCTCCCCAGCGGGGGTGGTGGATACGCAGTATTTT. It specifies CATSPAGVVDTQYF.

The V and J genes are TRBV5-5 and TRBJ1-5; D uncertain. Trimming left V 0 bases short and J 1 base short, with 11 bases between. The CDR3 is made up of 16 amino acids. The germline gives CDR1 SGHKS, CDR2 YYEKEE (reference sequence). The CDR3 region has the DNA TGTGCCAGCAGCTTGGAAGGCCTCGCGAGCAATCAGCCCCAGCATTTT. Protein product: CASSLEGLASNQPQHF.

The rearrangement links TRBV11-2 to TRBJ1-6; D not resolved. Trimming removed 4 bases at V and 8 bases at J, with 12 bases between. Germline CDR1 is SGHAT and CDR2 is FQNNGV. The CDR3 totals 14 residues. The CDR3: CASSYGYSDSPLHF. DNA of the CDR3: TGTGCCAGCAGCTACGGATACTCGGATTCACCCCTCCACTTT.

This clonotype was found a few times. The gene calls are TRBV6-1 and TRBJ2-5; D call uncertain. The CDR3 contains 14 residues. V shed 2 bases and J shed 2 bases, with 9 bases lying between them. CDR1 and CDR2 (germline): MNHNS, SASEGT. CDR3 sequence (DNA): TGTGCCAGCAGTGAAATTCAACGACAAGAGACCCAGTACTTC. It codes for CASSEIQRQETQYF.

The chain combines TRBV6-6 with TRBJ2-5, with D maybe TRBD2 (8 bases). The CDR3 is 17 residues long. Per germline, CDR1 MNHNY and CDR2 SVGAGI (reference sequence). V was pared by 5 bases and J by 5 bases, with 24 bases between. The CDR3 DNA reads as TGTGCCAGCAGTGAAGCCGGGGGGGCAGGGGGAGCGGAGACCCAGTACTTC. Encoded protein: CASSEAGGAGGAETQYF.

CDR3 nucleotides: TGTGCCAGTAGTGCCGGGCAGGGGGCACAGGGTACGCAGTATTTT. Translated: CASSAGQGAQGTQYF. The chain carries TRBV19 and TRBJ2-3; 8 bases align to TRBD1. Trimming removed 5 bases from V and 8 bases from J; junction bases left unmatched: 12. Looked up from germline, CDR1 is LNHDA and CDR2 is SQIVND (reference sequence). The CDR3 runs 15 residues.

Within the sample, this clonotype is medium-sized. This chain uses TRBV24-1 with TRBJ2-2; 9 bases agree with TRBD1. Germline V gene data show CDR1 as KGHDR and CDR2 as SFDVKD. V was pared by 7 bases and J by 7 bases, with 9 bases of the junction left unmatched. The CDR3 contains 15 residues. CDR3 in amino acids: CATSEQGADVGELFF. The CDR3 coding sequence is TGTGCCACCAGCGAACAGGGGGCGGATGTCGGGGAGCTGTTTTTT.